This TCR beta chain was recovered during a study of cytomegalovirus exposure and HLA in healthy donors. As for the study in general: From HLA-typed donors, an early data release held approximately 85 million unique TCRs.

Whole-study findings and limits: Investigators reported fewer than 200 TCR beta chains as tied to cytomegalovirus. CMV serostatus was the only immune exposure information that was available. Later analysis associated a missense DCLRE1C variant with TCR beta V- and J-gene trimming.

The PCR made use of 60 Vbeta and 13 Jbeta primers. Data came from immunoSEQ multiplex PCR; TCRdb stores just in-frame clones and leaves some out. This repertoire shows under 100,000 clones, about 77% found once; its top ten account for approximately 3.2%. The CDR3 spans 13 residues. V shed 8 bases and J 7 bases; nucleotides not matched to a gene: 10. On this clone itself: What it binds is unknown.

The TCR comes from a man aged 50 or older in good health and CMV-seronegative. Sequencing was carried out using PBMCs. The chain carries TRBV23-1 and TRBJ1-1; 7 bases are a match to TRBD1. TRBV23-1 is an open reading frame, and its role is uncertain. CDR3 protein: CASAQGTSYEAFF. For the CDR3, the DNA is TGCGCCAGCGCACAGGGGACCTCATATGAAGCTTTCTTT.